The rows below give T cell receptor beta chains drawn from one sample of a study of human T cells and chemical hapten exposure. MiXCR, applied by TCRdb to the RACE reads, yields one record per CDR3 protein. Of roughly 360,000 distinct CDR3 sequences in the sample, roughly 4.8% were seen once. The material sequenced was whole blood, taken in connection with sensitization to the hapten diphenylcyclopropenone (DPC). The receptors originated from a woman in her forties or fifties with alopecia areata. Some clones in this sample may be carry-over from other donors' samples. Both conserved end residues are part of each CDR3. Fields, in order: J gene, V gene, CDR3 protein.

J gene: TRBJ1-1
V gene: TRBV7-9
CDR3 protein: CASSSATGTEAFF

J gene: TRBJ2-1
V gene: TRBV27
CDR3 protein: CASSLSTGQGLYNEQFF

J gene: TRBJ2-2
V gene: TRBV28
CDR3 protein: CASSTGQGVTGELFF

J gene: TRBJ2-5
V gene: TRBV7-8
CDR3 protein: CASSFLTSGYQETQYF

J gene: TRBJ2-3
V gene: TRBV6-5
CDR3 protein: CASSYGEGATDTQYF

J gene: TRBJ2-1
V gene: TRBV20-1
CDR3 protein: CSARELARSYNEQFF

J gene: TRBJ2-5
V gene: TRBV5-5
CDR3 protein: CASSLSGFQETQYF

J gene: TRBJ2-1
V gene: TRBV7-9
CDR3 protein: CASSFRTGYHEQFF

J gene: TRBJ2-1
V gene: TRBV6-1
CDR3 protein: CASSVQGKGREQFF

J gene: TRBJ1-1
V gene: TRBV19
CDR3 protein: CASSIAGRDTEAFF

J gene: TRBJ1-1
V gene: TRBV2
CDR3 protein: CASSEAATAEAFF

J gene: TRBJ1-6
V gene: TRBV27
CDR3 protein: CASSLSGPNNSPLHF

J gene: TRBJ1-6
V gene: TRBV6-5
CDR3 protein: CASSYGQGNSPLHF

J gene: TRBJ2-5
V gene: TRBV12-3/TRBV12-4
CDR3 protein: CASSRPIAGGVETQYF

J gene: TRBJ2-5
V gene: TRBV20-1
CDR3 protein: CSARGDVETQYF

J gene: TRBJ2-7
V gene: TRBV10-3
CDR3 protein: CASIGQGSGEQYF

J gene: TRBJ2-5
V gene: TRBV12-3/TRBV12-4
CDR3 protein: CASRGGGTQYF

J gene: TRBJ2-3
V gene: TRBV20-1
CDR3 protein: CSARDRGQGTDTQYF

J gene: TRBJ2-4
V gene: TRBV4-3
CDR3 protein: CASSQDPSPSNIQYF

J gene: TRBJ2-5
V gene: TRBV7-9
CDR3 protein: CASSLVVTSGETQYF

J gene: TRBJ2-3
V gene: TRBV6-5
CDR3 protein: CASSYSGVDTQYF

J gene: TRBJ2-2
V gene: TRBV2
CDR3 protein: CASTRGVNTGELFF

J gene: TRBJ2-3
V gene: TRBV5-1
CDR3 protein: CASSFRGAGTDTQYF

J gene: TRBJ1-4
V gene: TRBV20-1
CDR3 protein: CSARDLRRDEKLFF

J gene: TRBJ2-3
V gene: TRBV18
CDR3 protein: CASQQVREDTQYF

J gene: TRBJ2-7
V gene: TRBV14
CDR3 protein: CASSHITDYPYEQYF

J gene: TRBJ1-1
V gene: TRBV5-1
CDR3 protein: CASSSTGETEAFF

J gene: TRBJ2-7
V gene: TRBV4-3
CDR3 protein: CASSQDAGNEQYF

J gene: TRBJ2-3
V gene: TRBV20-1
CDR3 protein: CSAEGRTSADTDTQYF

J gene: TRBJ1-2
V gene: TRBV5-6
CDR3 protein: CASSRDTNYGYTF

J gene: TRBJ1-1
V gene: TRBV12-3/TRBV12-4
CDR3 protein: CASSLLTGDGTEAFF

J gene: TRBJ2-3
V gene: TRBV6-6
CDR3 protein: CASSYSPASTDTQYF

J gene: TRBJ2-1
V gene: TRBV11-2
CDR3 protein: CASSLEATNEQFF

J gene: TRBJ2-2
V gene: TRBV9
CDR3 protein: CASSVGGSRGTGELFF

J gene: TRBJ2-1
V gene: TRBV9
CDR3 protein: CASSVTSGLTFGNEQFF

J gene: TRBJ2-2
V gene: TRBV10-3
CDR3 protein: CAIKMTNTGELFF

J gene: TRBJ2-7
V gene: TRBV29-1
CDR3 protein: CSVGTPPRDEQYF

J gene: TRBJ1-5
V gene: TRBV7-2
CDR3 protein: CASSQRGFYQPQHF

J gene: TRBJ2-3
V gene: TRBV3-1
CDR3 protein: CASSSRLPGTDTQYF

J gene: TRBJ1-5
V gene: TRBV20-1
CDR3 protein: CSARDLSPYQPQHF

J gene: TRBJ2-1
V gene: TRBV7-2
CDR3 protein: CASSLSSGGWKDNEQFF

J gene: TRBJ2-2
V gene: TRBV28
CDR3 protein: CASSFRGTGGELFF

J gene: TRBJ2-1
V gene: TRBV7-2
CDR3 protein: CASSPIGAGGPVYNEQFF

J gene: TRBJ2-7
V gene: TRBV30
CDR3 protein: CAWSVGQDVEQYF

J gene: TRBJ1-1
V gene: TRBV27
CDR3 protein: CASSRGPGQGALGTEAFF

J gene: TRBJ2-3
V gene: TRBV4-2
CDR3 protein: CASSQELERDGDTQYF

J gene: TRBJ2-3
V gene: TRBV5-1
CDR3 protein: CASSWRGTSTDTQYF

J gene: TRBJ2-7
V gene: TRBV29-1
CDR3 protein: CSVARTSGGIGRGEQYF

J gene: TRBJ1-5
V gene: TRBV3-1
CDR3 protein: CASSWNEREPQHF

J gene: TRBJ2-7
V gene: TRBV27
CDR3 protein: CASSRAGLSYEQYF

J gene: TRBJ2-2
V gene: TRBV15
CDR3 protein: CAAGQGSNTGELFF

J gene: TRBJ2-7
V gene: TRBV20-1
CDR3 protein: CSARGQRAPYEQYF

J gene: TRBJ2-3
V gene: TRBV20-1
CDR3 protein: CSARDPASGGAGDTQYF

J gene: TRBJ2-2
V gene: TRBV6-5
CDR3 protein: CASSFGTEYSGELFF

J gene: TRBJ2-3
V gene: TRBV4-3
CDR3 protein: CASSPQTGDTQYF